This T cell receptor (beta chain) came from a study of post-analysis software for immune sequencing data. Study summary: The patients showed relapsing-remitting, secondary progressive and progressive-relapsing multiple sclerosis courses. The study's findings and limits: Under F measure analysis, samples from one preparation batch co-clustered strongly. In multiple sclerosis, normalized Chao1 diversity was significantly below that of controls.

Sequencing libraries made from TCR beta cDNA carried unique molecular identifiers. Starting from about 0.94 to 9.7 million T cells, the study yielded 500,000 or so cDNA molecules. TCRdb reanalysed the PCR reads using MiXCR and keeps one entry per CDR3 protein. The sample shows hundreds of thousands of distinct CDR3 sequences, roughly 27% of them seen only once. At least ten counts were recorded for this clonotype. Its antigen is currently unknown. The TCR sequence derives from a girl aged 5 to 17 with multiple sclerosis. Sequenced input: blood.

Here the CDR3 reads CASSSGTNTQYF. For the CDR3, the DNA is TGTGCCAGCAGTTCCGGGACTAATACGCAGTATTTT. The rearrangement joins TRBV6-5 to TRBJ2-3; 7 nucleotides match TRBD2. This CDR3 has 12 amino acids. The ends lost 4 bases at V and 7 bases at J; junction bases unmatched: 2. CDR1 is MNHEY, CDR2 SVGAGI, per germline.